The T cell receptor (beta chain) under discussion was sequenced for a study of OX40 agonist ivuxolimab in advanced cancers. Concerning the study at large: Ivuxolimab, which targeted the costimulatory receptor OX40 (CD134), was an agonistic, fully human IgG2 monoclonal antibody. Intravenous ivuxolimab was administered to patients every 2 weeks at six dose levels: 0.01, 0.1, 0.3, 1.5, 3 and 10 mg/kg. Among the approximately 50 dose-escalation patients, 19 had hepatocellular carcinoma, approximately 15 melanoma, 9 renal cell carcinoma and 9 head and neck cancer. A male proportion of almost 85% and a mean age of approximately 58 years, ranging from roughly 23 to 79, were recorded for the dose-escalation cohort. Patients were allowed to have had prior anti-PD-1, anti-PD-L1 or anti-CTLA-4 therapy, and 40% of the dose-escalation patients had previously received checkpoint inhibitors. Partial responses occurred in three dose-escalation patients, of whom one had hepatocellular carcinoma and two had cutaneous melanoma. Peripheral TCRbeta sequencing aimed to test whether ivuxolimab altered TCR sequence diversity and caused clonal T-cell expansion. The paper covers the monotherapy dose-escalation part of the phase I ivuxolimab trial, which included N ≈ 50 patients. Findings and caveats that apply to the study as a whole: On average, CD8+ T cells showed more expanded clones than CD4+ T cells after ivuxolimab. Which antigens the clonally expanded peripheral T cells were specific for was not determined. In partial responders in the 0.1-3.0 mg/kg groups, normalized peripheral clonal expansion was found to be among the lowest, especially among CD8+ T cells. At doses of 0.1 to 3.0 mg/kg, clonal expansion of both CD4+ and CD8+ T cells in blood was seen between baseline and week 6. Low levels of normalized T-cell clonal expansion were also shown by some nonresponding patients.

Patients with a history of autoimmune disease or receiving systemic immunosuppression were excluded from the trial. Peripheral blood for TCR sequencing was collected from all dose cohorts at baseline, on cycle 4 day 1, and on cycle 7 day 1. The samples were drawn from a first-in-human, open-label, multicenter phase I dose-escalation trial of ivuxolimab. Adults with locally advanced or metastatic head and neck squamous cell, hepatocellular, melanoma or renal cell carcinoma were enrolled in the trial. Before TCR sequencing, CD4+ T cells and CD8+ T cells from peripheral blood were sorted into separate populations. From a lookup of the germline V gene (reference sequence), CDR1 and CDR2 are WNHNN and SYGVQD. V and J lose 0 bases and 9 bases, and a span of 10 bases separates them. From its cysteine to its phenylalanine, the CDR3 spans 13 amino acids. The CDR3 DNA has 39 bases and is translated from base 1.

Genomic DNA was extracted from sorted cells for sequencing of the TCRbeta CDR3 region. TCRbeta CDR3 regions were sequenced using the immunoSEQ Assay. Not all clones reach the TCRdb copy of this immuneACCESS table, which keeps in-frame sequences only. Checked studies attribute under half of the gap to unresolved V genes and leave the rest unexplained. The sample contains about 79,000 clones, 70% to 85% of them found a single time. The top ten constitute 3.5% to 4.5% of the sample. Turning to this clone: Its antigen remains unidentified. Base qualities were left out, and no much larger clone turns up one base away.

This TCR derives from an adult with an advanced solid tumor such as melanoma, head and neck, liver or kidney cancer. The sequence is built from TRBV10-1 and TRBJ2-3, with the D assignment possibly TRBD1 or TRBD2, given 5 matching bases for each. The sample consisted of CD4+ or CD8+ T cells sorted from blood, taken in a trial of the OX40 agonist ivuxolimab. The CDR3 region: CASSESGPGTQYF. The DNA sequence is as follows: TGCGCCAGCAGTGAGTCGGGGCCGGGAACGCAGTATTTT.